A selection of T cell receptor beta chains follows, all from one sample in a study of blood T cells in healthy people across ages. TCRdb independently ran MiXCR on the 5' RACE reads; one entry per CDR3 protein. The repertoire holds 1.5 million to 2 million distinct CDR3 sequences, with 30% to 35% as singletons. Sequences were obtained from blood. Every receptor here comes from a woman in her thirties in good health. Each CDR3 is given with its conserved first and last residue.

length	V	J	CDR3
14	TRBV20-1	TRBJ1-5	CSATGRYSNQPQHF
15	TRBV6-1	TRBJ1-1	CASSDRPYGSTEAFF
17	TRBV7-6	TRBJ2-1	CASSLGSRTHSYNEQFF
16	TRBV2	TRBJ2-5	CASSEGLWELQETQYF
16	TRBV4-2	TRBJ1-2	CASSQDPGALNYGYTF
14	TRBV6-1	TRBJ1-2	CASTRGQGEHGYTF
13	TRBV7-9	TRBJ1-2	CASSWGQIYGYTF
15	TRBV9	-	CASSTHFLGEDEQYF
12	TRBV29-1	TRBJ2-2	CSVAAGTGELFF
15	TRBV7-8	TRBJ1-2	CASSGYRGFDYGYTF
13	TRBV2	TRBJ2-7	CASNSRVSNEQYF
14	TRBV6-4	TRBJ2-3	CASSDSTGTDTQYF
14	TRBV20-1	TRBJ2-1	CSARGHRDYNEQFF
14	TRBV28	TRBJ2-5	CASSLWDRRETQYF
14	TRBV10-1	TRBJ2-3	CASSDRGSGDTQYF
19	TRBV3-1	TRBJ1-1	CASSQYSSRGPDTGTEAFF
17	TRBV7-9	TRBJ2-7	CASSLAGGRGASYEQYF
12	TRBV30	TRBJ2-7	CACSKGAYEQYF
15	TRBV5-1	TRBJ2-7	CASSLPTGSSYEQYF
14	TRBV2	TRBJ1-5	CASRTLTNNQPQHF
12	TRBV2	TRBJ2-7	CASLSGRYEQYF
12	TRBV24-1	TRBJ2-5	CATSEQGLAQYF
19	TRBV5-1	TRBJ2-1	CASSFPTSGSLNFYNEQFF
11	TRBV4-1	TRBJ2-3	CATGETDTQYF
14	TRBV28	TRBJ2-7	CASLGGTDIYEQYF
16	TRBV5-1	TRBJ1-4	CASRRDAGGTNEKLFF
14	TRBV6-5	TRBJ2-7	CASSYTRQVGEQYF
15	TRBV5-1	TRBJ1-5	CASNAWTGVDQPQHF
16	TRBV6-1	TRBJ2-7	CASSPQPRQGRYEQYF
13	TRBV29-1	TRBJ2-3	CSVTGPRTDTQYF
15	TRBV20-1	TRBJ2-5	CSARGVGGHQETQYF
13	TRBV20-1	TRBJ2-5	CSASGLAVGTQYF
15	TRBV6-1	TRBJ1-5	CASSELPGGWKPQHF
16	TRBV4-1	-	CPSSYRGQTPGDEQYF
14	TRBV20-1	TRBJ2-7	CSAINTRDSYEQYF
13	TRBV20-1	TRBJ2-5	CSAPRSLQETQYF
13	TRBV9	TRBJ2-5	CASSKGLKETQYF
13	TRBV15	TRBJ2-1	CATSTTAQGQQFF
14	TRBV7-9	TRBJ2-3	CASSFSEFKDTQYF